This entry describes one TCR beta chain. The CDR3 extends over 12 amino acids. Trimming took 5 bases from V and 4 from J, leaving 9 bases between them. Germline V gives CDR1 SNHLY, CDR2 FYNNEI. The sample originates from a study of cytomegalovirus exposure and HLA in healthy donors. It was with 60 Vbeta and 13 Jbeta primers that the PCR ran. Sequenced by immunoSEQ multiplex PCR; TCRdb stores in-frame clones only, minus some. The sample has 90,000 to 120,000 clones; 84% are singletons. Material for sequencing was PBMCs. This sequence joins TRBV2 and TRBJ2-7; tentatively, D is TRBD1 (5 bases). The TCR originated in a woman aged 18-30 years in good health and CMV-seronegative. CDR3 in amino acids: CASSIDRYEQYF. The DNA of the CDR3 is TGTGCCAGCAGTATCGACAGATACGAGCAGTACTTC.